The 11 T cell receptor beta chains below were found in one sample sequenced in a study of cytomegalovirus exposure and HLA in healthy donors (dated by TCRdb to 2016 to 2017). The library was built by means of the immunoSEQ multiplex PCR assay. For the multiplex PCR, a mixture combining 60 forward primers for TCR Vbeta segments and 13 reverse primers for TCR Jbeta segments was used. Not all clones reach the TCRdb copy of this immuneACCESS table, which keeps in-frame sequences only. Checked studies attribute under half of the gap to unresolved V genes and leave the rest unexplained. Counted in this sample were 150,000 to 200,000 clones; roughly 74% of them appeared once. In total, the top ten clones hold about 3% of the sample. The sample was PBMCs. These receptor sequences come from a female donor in good health and CMV-seronegative.

The gene calls are TRBV29-1 and TRBJ2-1; D is possibly TRBD2 (6 bases). Germline V gene lookup returns CDR1 SQVTM and CDR2 ANQGSEA. Trimming stripped 6 bases from V and 2 bases from J, with 17 bases between. The CDR3 is 15 residues long. CDR3 coding DNA: TGCAGCGTATCTTTGGCGGGACTCCCCTACAATGAGCAGTTCTTC. Residues: CSVSLAGLPYNEQFF.

The chain recombines TRBV27 with TRBJ1-2; TRBD1 matches at 8 bases. The V gene's germline CDR1 is MNHEY and CDR2 SMNVEV (reference sequence). With V trimmed by 6 bases and J by 0 bases, 6 bases remained unmatched. CDR3 length: 15 amino acids. CDR3 region: CASSMRQGTNYGYTF. DNA for the CDR3: TGTGCCAGCAGCATGAGACAGGGGACTAACTATGGCTACACCTTC.

V and J are TRBV13 and TRBJ2-3; no clear D gene. Germline CDR1 reads PRHDT; CDR2 reads FYEKMQ (reference sequence). The V gene lost 1 base and the J gene lost 3 bases, with 2 bases spanning the gap. CDR3 length: 12 residues. The CDR3 nucleotides read TGTGCCAGCAGCTTAGCGACAGATACGCAGTATTTT. As protein: CASSLATDTQYF. Full variable domain (remainder filled in from reference TRBV13 and TRBJ2-3): AAGVIQSPRHLIKEKRETATLKCYPIPRHDTVYWYQQGPGQDPQFLISFYEKMQSDKGSIPDRFSAQQFSDYHSELNMSSLELGDSALYFCASSLATDTQYFGPGTRLTVL.

V is TRBV9 and J is TRBJ2-1; tentative D call: TRBD1 (5 bases). This CDR3 is 15 amino acids long. Trimming stripped 6 bases from V and 4 bases from J, with 17 bases between. The germline gives CDR1 SGDLS, CDR2 YYNGEE. CDR3 amino acids: CASNPTGVRYNEQFF. For the CDR3, the DNA is TGTGCCAGCAACCCCACAGGAGTACGATACAATGAGCAGTTCTTC.

The V call is TRBV5-4, the J call TRBJ2-5; 8 bases agree with TRBD1. This CDR3 region has 14 residues. From germline, CDR1 is SGHNT and CDR2 YYREEE (reference sequence). V shed 4 bases, J shed 5 bases, and the junction held 7 bases outside the gene matches. CDR3 nucleotide sequence: TGTGCCAGCAGCGTTGGACAGGGCCGGGAGACCCAGTACTTC. Protein: CASSVGQGRETQYF.

J is TRBJ2-4 and V is TRBV2, with D unresolved. The germline V gene has CDR1 SNHLY and CDR2 FYNNEI. The CDR3 totals 16 residues. V gave up 2 bases and J gave up 1 base, with 12 bases separating them. The CDR3 loop is CASSERRLGAKNIQYF. CDR3 nucleotide sequence: TGTGCCAGCAGTGAACGGCGACTTGGGGCCAAAAACATTCAGTACTTC.

The chain has TRBV4-2 and TRBJ1-3, with TRBD1 matching over 7 bases. The CDR3 totals 17 residues. V shed 3 bases and J 2 bases; nucleotides not matched to a gene: 10. Germline V gene sequence: CDR1 LGHNA, CDR2 YNFKEQ. CDR3 coding DNA: TGTGCCAGCAGCCAGGGGAGACAGGGTACGACTGGAAACACCATATATTTT. Translating it yields CASSQGRQGTTGNTIYF.

The chain employs TRBV15 and TRBJ1-1; no definite D call. Trimming pared 1 base from V and 1 base from J, leaving 4 bases between. The V gene's germline CDR1 is LNHNV and CDR2 YYDKDF (reference sequence). CDR3 length: 13 amino acids. The CDR3 nucleotides read TGTGCCACCAGCAGAGTCCAGAACACTGAAGCTTTCTTT. Encoded protein: CATSRVQNTEAFF.

Comment on this clone: The same CDR3 also results from other DNA sequences found in this sample. The chain carries TRBV7-2 and TRBJ2-7, with 7 bases lining up with TRBD2. The CDR3 is 16 residues long. V shed 5 bases and J 1 base; nucleotides not matched to a gene: 11. Germline V gene lookup returns CDR1 SGHTA and CDR2 FQGNSA. The CDR3 coding sequence is TGTGCCAGCAGCCCCAAAGGCGGGAGTAGGTCCTACGAGCAGTACTTC. This encodes CASSPKGGSRSYEQYF. The variable domain in full, with the rest retrieved from reference TRBV7-2 and TRBJ2-7, is GAGVSQSPSNKVTEKGKDVELRCDPISGHTALYWYRQSLGQGLEFLIYFQGNSAPDKSGLPSDRFSAERTGGSVSTLTIQRTQQEDSAVYLCASSPKGGSRSYEQYFGPGTRLTVT.

The chain joins TRBV6-1 to TRBJ2-1; possible D gene TRBD1, 5 bases. Trimming left V 3 bases short and J 8 bases short, with 11 bases between. Germline CDR1 and CDR2: MNHNS and SASEGT. This CDR3 has 13 amino acids. CDR3 loop: CASSDSGADEQFF. DNA for the CDR3: TGTGCCAGCAGTGATAGTGGGGCGGATGAGCAGTTCTTC.

The chain uses TRBV18 and TRBJ2-2; D gene uncertain. The ends were cut back, 1 base at V and 0 bases at J, with 6 bases in the middle. Germline values: CDR1 KGHSH, CDR2 LQKENI. This CDR3 comprises 15 residues. CDR3 nucleotide sequence: TGTGCCAGCTCACCACGGCTAGCGAACACCGGGGAGCTGTTTTTT. Protein sequence: CASSPRLANTGELFF.